Here is one T cell receptor beta chain with its context. The data originate from a study of blood T cell repertoires in COVID-19. Whole-study context: T cells, B-cell-depleted T cells, or PBMCs supplied cDNA or gDNA.

Measured with immunoSEQ multiplex PCR; TCRdb has only the in-frame clones, and not every one. Among 100,000 or so clones listed, around nine tenths were seen once. This sequence was found in a woman aged 50 to 65 in a cohort sampled during active COVID-19. Sequencing was done on a sample of peripheral blood.

The CDR3 bases are TGTGCCAGCAGCTTTCTCACAGACTCCTACAATGAGCAGTTCTTC. Amino acids: CASSFLTDSYNEQFF. The rearrangement uses TRBV5-6 and TRBJ2-1; D is uncertain. The length of the CDR3 is 15 residues. Germline lookup yields CDR1 SGHDT and CDR2 YYEEEE. Trimming pared 2 bases from V and 0 bases from J, leaving 9 bases between. Combining the CDR3 with reference TRBV5-6 and TRBJ2-1 gives the whole variable domain DAGVTQSPTHLIKTRGQQVTLRCSPKSGHDTVSWYQQALGQGPQFIFQYYEEEERQRGNFPDRFSGHQFPNYSSELNVNALLLGDSALYLCASSFLTDSYNEQFFGPGTRLTVL.